This TCR beta chain derives from a study of cytomegalovirus exposure and HLA in healthy donors. The CDR3 has 15 residues. Broader study findings: Within a later analysis, the majority of CMV-associated TCR beta chains appeared HLA-restricted. The investigators catalogued 164 TCR beta chains as cytomegalovirus-associated. Sequencing depth roughly uniform across donors was assumed in presence/absence analyses. Excluded: some indistinguishable V segments such as TRBV6-2 and TRBV6-3.

PCR employed 60 Vbeta and 13 Jbeta primers. Using immunoSEQ multiplex PCR, the repertoire was profiled, and TCRdb retains in-frame clones only, with some absent. The data hold roughly 150,000 clones, with more than 65% observed a single time. This clone was picked up a small number of times. The antigen is undetermined. This TCR came from a man between 18 and 35 years old in good health and CMV-seropositive. V and J are TRBV21-1 and TRBJ1-2. TRBV21-1 is given as a pseudogene. Specimen: PBMCs. The CDR3 sequence is CASSKARTEGGGYTF. In DNA form, the CDR3 reads TGTGCCAGCAGCAAAGCGCGAACCGAGGGTGGGGGCTACACCTTC.